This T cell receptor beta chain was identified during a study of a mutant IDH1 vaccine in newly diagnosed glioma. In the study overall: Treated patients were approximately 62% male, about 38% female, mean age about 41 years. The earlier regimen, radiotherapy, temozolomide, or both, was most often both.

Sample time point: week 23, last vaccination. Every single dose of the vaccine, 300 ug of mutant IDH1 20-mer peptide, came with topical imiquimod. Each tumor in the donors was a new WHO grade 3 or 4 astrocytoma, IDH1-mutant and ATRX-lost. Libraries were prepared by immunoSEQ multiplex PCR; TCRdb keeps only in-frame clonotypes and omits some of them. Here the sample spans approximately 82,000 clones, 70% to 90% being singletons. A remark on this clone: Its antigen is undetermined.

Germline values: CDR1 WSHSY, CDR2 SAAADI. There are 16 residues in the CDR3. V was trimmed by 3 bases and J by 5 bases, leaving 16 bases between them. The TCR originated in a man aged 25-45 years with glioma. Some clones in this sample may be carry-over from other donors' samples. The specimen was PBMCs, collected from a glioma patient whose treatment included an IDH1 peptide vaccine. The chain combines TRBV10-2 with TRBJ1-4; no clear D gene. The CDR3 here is CASSEMAEGFNEKLFF. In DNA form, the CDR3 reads TGCGCCAGCAGTGAAATGGCTGAGGGTTTCAATGAAAAACTGTTTTTT.